A single sample gave rise to the 28 T cell receptor beta chains below, sequenced in a study of cytotoxic CD8 clonotypes in ibrutinib-treated CLL. Measured with immunoSEQ multiplex PCR; TCRdb has only the in-frame clones, and not every one. Here the sample spans 110,000 to 150,000 clones, more than 75% being singletons. The source was PBMCs, collected after 24 months of ibrutinib treatment. These receptors were collected from a human donor with chronic lymphocytic leukemia.

The chain couples TRBV5-1 to TRBJ2-6, with 7 bases fitting TRBD1. In germline, CDR1 is SGHRS, CDR2 YFSETQ. CDR3 length equals 16 residues. The ends lost 6 bases at V and 0 bases at J; junction bases unmatched: 6. The CDR3 DNA reads TGCGCCAGCACCTCCGGGACAGACTCTGGGGCCAACGTCCTGACTTTC. Translation gives CASTSGTDSGANVLTF. The full variable domain, its missing parts supplied by reference TRBV5-1 and TRBJ2-6, is KAGVTQTPRYLIKTRGQQVTLSCSPISGHRSVSWYQQTPGQGLQFLFEYFSETQRNKGNFPGRFSGRQFSNSRSEMNVSTLELGDSALYLCASTSGTDSGANVLTFGAGSRLTVL.

This clone was detected only a few times. Here the CDR3 reads CASSLGQGPGGYTF. Written as DNA, the CDR3 is TGCGCCAGCAGCTTGGGACAGGGCCCGGGGGGCTACACCTTC. V and J are TRBV5-1 and TRBJ1-2, with 7 bases fitting TRBD1. CDR3 length equals 14 residues. V shed 0 bases, J shed 8 bases, and the junction held 7 bases outside the gene matches. Per germline, CDR1 SGHRS and CDR2 YFSETQ.

This clone was picked up a small number of times. The V and J genes are TRBV18 and TRBJ1-4, with D unclear. In germline, CDR1 is KGHSH, CDR2 LQKENI. The CDR3 length is 13 residues. V lost 2 bases and J lost 5, with 6 bases in between. This chain's CDR3 is CASSPKNNEKLFF. The CDR3 DNA reads as TGTGCCAGCTCACCAAAGAACAATGAAAAACTGTTTTTT.

The V call is TRBV6-5, the J call TRBJ1-5, with D perhaps matching TRBD1 (5 bases). Trimming left V 2 bases short and J 3 bases short, with 8 bases between. CDR1 and CDR2 from the germline V gene are MNHEY and SVGAGI. The CDR3 is 14 amino acids. CDR3 protein: CASSYGAPNQPQHF. The CDR3 nucleotides are TGTGCCAGCAGTTACGGGGCACCCAATCAGCCCCAGCATTTT.

The chain joins TRBV19 to TRBJ2-2; 9 nucleotides align to TRBD1. The J segment lost 13 bases and the V segment lost 4 bases, leaving 4 bases of the junction unmatched. The germline CDR1 and CDR2 sequences are LNHDA and SQIVND (reference sequence). This CDR3 comprises 12 residues. The CDR3 bases are TGTGCCAGTAGTACGACAGGGGGGACGCTGTTTTTT. Its protein product is CASSTTGGTLFF.

This clone has a handful of counts. This rearrangement joins TRBV7-2 to TRBJ1-1; D is unresolved. Germline lookup yields CDR1 SGHTA and CDR2 FQGNSA. The V and J ends lost 5 bases and 3 bases respectively, with 16 bases between them. The CDR3 has 15 amino acids. Here the CDR3 DNA reads TGTGCCAGCAGCCCACGGGCCCAGTGGGACACTGAAGCTTTCTTT. Amino acids: CASSPRAQWDTEAFF.

The chain links TRBV7-3 to TRBJ2-7, with 8 bases aligning to TRBD2. CDR3 length: 14 residues. J lost 5 bases, V lost 5 bases, and 8 bases had no gene match. Germline CDR1 is SGHTA and CDR2 is FQGTGA. The CDR3 region is CASSPGLGEDEQYF. DNA for the CDR3: TGTGCCAGCAGCCCGGGACTAGGGGAGGACGAGCAGTACTTC. Full variable domain (rest looked up from reference TRBV7-3 and TRBJ2-7): GAGVSQTPSNKVTEKGKYVELRCDPISGHTALYWYRQSLGQGPEFLIYFQGTGAADDSGLPNDRFFAVRPEGSVSTLKIQRTERGDSAVYLCASSPGLGEDEQYFGPGTRLTVT.

This chain uses TRBV4-1 with TRBJ1-1; possibly TRBD1 for D (6 bases). The V end lost 8 bases, the J end lost 0 bases, and 13 bases lay between the germline ends. The CDR3 covers 14 residues. The germline V gene has CDR1 MGHRA and CDR2 YSYEKL. CDR3 bases: TGCGCCAGCGGCCGGGGACACCTGAACACTGAAGCTTTCTTT. Translating it yields CASGRGHLNTEAFF.

This clone came up a few times. V and J are TRBV5-1 and TRBJ2-1; either TRBD1 or TRBD2 may fit D (5 bases each). The length of the CDR3 is 13 residues. Germline loops: CDR1 SGHRS, CDR2 YFSETQ. The V gene lost 3 bases and the J gene lost 7 bases, with 11 bases spanning the gap. CDR3 amino acids: CASSSGATNEQFF. The CDR3 coding sequence is TGCGCCAGCAGCTCCGGGGCGACAAATGAGCAGTTCTTC.

The rearrangement joins TRBV9 to TRBJ2-5, with 13 bases aligning to TRBD2. Germline CDR1 reads SGDLS; CDR2 reads YYNGEE. V lost 4 bases, J lost 2 bases, and 8 bases stayed unmatched. The CDR3 spans 17 residues. Here the CDR3 DNA reads TGTGCCAGCAGCACCGGCGGGGGACTAGCGGGACAAGAGACCCAGTACTTC. It is translated as CASSTGGGLAGQETQYF.

The genes are TRBV4-2 and TRBJ1-5; D remains ambiguous. V gave up 4 bases and J gave up 5 bases, with 9 bases separating them. The CDR3 runs 13 residues. CDR1 and CDR2 from the germline V gene are LGHNA and YNFKEQ. CDR3 in amino acids: CASSPGRDQPQHF. The CDR3 nucleotides read TGTGCCAGCAGCCCGGGAAGGGATCAGCCCCAGCATTTT.

Only a few counts were recorded for this clone. V gene TRBV5-1 combines with J gene TRBJ2-7; TRBD1 agrees at 9 bases. With 0 bases clipped from V and 2 bases from J, the junction kept 3 bases outside the gene matches. Germline V gene data show CDR1 as SGHRS and CDR2 as YFSETQ. The CDR3 sequence is 15 residues long. In DNA, the CDR3 is TGCGCCAGCAGCTTGGGGTGGGACAGGGCCTACGAGCAGTACTTC. Protein product: CASSLGWDRAYEQYF. The full variable domain, in which reference TRBV5-1 and TRBJ2-7 provide the parts outside the CDR3, is KAGVTQTPRYLIKTRGQQVTLSCSPISGHRSVSWYQQTPGQGLQFLFEYFSETQRNKGNFPGRFSGRQFSNSRSEMNVSTLELGDSALYLCASSLGWDRAYEQYFGPGTRLTVT.

This clone has just a few counts. The chain links TRBV28 to TRBJ1-5, with TRBD1 as a possible D gene (6 bases). Germline CDR1 MDHEN, CDR2 SYDVKM. Trimming removed 3 bases at V and 9 bases at J, with 18 bases between. CDR3 size: 15 residues. The CDR3 reads CASSFQSGAPRPQHF. As DNA, the CDR3 is TGTGCCAGCAGTTTTCAGTCAGGGGCCCCTAGGCCCCAGCATTTT.

This chain connects TRBV7-8 to TRBJ2-7, with 8 nucleotides matching TRBD1. The V segment lost 5 bases and the J segment 2 bases; nucleotides outside the gene matches: 5. CDR1 is SGHVS and CDR2 is FQNEAQ in the germline V gene. CDR3 length: 14 residues. The CDR3 DNA sequence: TGTGCCAGCAGCAGAGGGACAGGCGCCTACGAGCAGTACTTC. Translating it yields CASSRGTGAYEQYF.

The chain recombines TRBV10-3 with TRBJ2-2, with 7 positions matching TRBD1. With V trimmed by 6 bases and J by 7 bases, 8 bases remained unmatched. Germline-derived CDR1 and CDR2 are ENHRY and SYGVKD. This CDR3 has 14 residues. For the CDR3, the DNA is TGTGCCATCAGGGGGACCCCAGGGGGCGGGGAGCTGTTTTTT. This translates into CAIRGTPGGGELFF.

The genes are TRBV18 and TRBJ2-7; D might be TRBD1 (5 bases). The CDR3 spans 15 residues. The V and J ends lost 1 base and 0 bases respectively, with 10 bases between them. Germline V gene lookup returns CDR1 KGHSH and CDR2 LQKENI. The CDR3 protein is CASSPQGPHSYEQYF. In nucleotides, the CDR3 is TGTGCCAGCTCACCACAGGGGCCGCACTCCTACGAGCAGTACTTC.

The V and J genes are TRBV25-1 and TRBJ1-1; D is undetermined. The CDR3 has 15 residues. The V gene's germline CDR1 is MGHDK and CDR2 SYGVNS. Trimming removed 2 bases from V and 4 bases from J, with 14 bases in between. The CDR3 loop reads CASSEVAGRGTEAFF. The CDR3 DNA follows: TGTGCCAGCAGTGAAGTAGCGGGCCGGGGCACTGAAGCTTTCTTT.

The count of this clone is one. In DNA, the CDR3 is TGCGCCAGCAGGGAGGGACAGAACTATGGCTACACCTTC. Its translation: CASREGQNYGYTF. The chain employs TRBV5-1 and TRBJ1-2; TRBD1 agrees at 7 bases. Per the germline V gene, CDR1 is SGHRS and CDR2 is YFSETQ. The CDR3 spans 13 residues. Trimming cost V 5 bases and J 2 bases; bases outside gene matches: 3. Looking up the rest from reference TRBV5-1 and TRBJ1-2 gives the full variable domain: KAGVTQTPRYLIKTRGQQVTLSCSPISGHRSVSWYQQTPGQGLQFLFEYFSETQRNKGNFPGRFSGRQFSNSRSEMNVSTLELGDSALYLCASREGQNYGYTFGSGTRLTVV.

This chain joins TRBV12-5 and TRBJ1-5; D might be TRBD1 (5 bases). V lost 5 bases and J 7 bases, leaving 12 bases between the germline ends. The CDR3 loop spans 13 amino acids. CDR1 LGHNT and CDR2 FRNRAP come from the germline V gene. CDR3 loop: CASGPEQGQPQHF. CDR3 coding DNA: TGTGCTAGTGGTCCGGAGCAGGGCCAGCCCCAGCATTTT.

There are a few counts of this clone. The rearrangement joins TRBV5-6 to TRBJ1-1; D not certain. The CDR3 length is 13 residues. Germline-derived CDR1 and CDR2 are SGHDT and YYEEEE. V was clipped by 4 bases and J by 0 bases, with 7 bases between them. The CDR3 loop is CASSLDLNTEAFF. The CDR3 nucleotides read TGTGCCAGCAGCCTCGACTTGAACACTGAAGCTTTCTTT. Looking up the rest from reference TRBV5-6 and TRBJ1-1 gives the full variable domain: DAGVTQSPTHLIKTRGQQVTLRCSPKSGHDTVSWYQQALGQGPQFIFQYYEEEERQRGNFPDRFSGHQFPNYSSELNVNALLLGDSALYLCASSLDLNTEAFFGQGTRLTVV.

The chain carries TRBV28 and TRBJ1-2, with D maybe TRBD1 (6 bases). Trimming left V 4 bases short and J 2 bases short, with 11 bases between. The length of the CDR3 is 14 residues. Germline values: CDR1 MDHEN, CDR2 SYDVKM. CDR3 region: CASSWGGANYGYTF. The DNA of the CDR3 is TGTGCCAGCAGTTGGGGGGGGGCCAACTATGGCTACACCTTC.

The rearrangement uses TRBV6-1 and TRBJ1-1; D uncertain. The CDR3 sequence is 13 residues long. Trimming took off 7 bases at V and 0 bases at J, with 9 bases between the two ends. Germline-derived CDR1 and CDR2 are MNHNS and SASEGT. CDR3 loop: CASISYMNTEAFF. The CDR3, as DNA: TGTGCCAGCATTAGCTACATGAACACTGAAGCTTTCTTT.

This clone has only one observation. This rearrangement joins TRBV29-1 to TRBJ1-1; D is undetermined. The V gene's germline CDR1 is SQVTM and CDR2 ANQGSEA. This CDR3 region has 13 residues. Trimming left V 6 bases short and J 1 base short, with 12 bases between. This chain's CDR3 is CSVSTRANTEAFF. Here the CDR3 DNA reads TGCAGCGTGTCCACAAGGGCGAACACTGAAGCTTTCTTT.

This chain links TRBV28 with TRBJ1-1, with unresolved D. Germline values: CDR1 MDHEN, CDR2 SYDVKM. This CDR3 comprises 13 residues. V gave up 7 bases and J gave up 1 base, with 10 bases separating them. CDR3: CASTLGQNTEAFF. Written as DNA, the CDR3 is TGTGCCAGCACCCTCGGGCAGAACACTGAAGCTTTCTTT. Combining the CDR3 with reference TRBV28 and TRBJ1-1 gives the whole variable domain DVKVTQSSRYLVKRTGEKVFLECVQDMDHENMFWYRQDPGLGLRLIYFSYDVKMKEKGDIPEGYSVSREKKERFSLILESASTNQTSMYLCASTLGQNTEAFFGQGTRLTVV.

The chain joins TRBV4-2 to TRBJ2-3; D may correspond to TRBD1 or TRBD2 (5 bases each). The CDR3 loop spans 14 amino acids. V lost 4 bases and J lost 1, with 9 bases in between. Germline V gives CDR1 LGHNA, CDR2 YNFKEQ. The CDR3 region is CASSPGRGTDTQYF. CDR3 bases: TGTGCCAGCAGCCCGGGACGGGGCACAGATACGCAGTATTTT.

V gene TRBV11-2 combines with J gene TRBJ1-1, with D possibly TRBD1 on 6 matching bases. The V gene's germline CDR1 is SGHAT and CDR2 FQNNGV. V was cut by 4 bases and J by 8 bases, with 11 bases left in between. This CDR3 comprises 12 residues. In DNA form, the CDR3 reads TGTGCCAGCAGCTCGGGAGGGGGGGAAGCTTTCTTT. Translating gives CASSSGGGEAFF.

For the CDR3, the DNA is TGCGCCAGCAGCCAAGATGGCGGGACTCCCGAACGGGATACGCAGTATTTT. It translates to CASSQDGGTPERDTQYF. The V gene is TRBV4-3, the J gene TRBJ2-3, with D possibly being TRBD2 (6 bases). CDR3 length: 17 amino acids. Germline lookup yields CDR1 LGHNA and CDR2 YSLEER. V was cut by 0 bases and J by 6 bases, with 19 bases left in between.

Only a few counts were recorded for this clone. In the same sample, other DNA sequences code for this CDR3. The genes are TRBV28 and TRBJ1-2; D is perhaps TRBD1 (6 bases). The CDR3 length is 13 residues. CDR1 and CDR2 from the germline V gene are MDHEN and SYDVKM. V gave up 6 bases and J gave up 2 bases, with 10 bases separating them. The DNA of the CDR3 is TGTGCCAGCAGCCCCGACAGGAACTATGGCTACACCTTC. It translates to CASSPDRNYGYTF.